Each of the 21 T cell receptor beta chains below was sequenced from the same sample in a study of beta chain features in type 1 diabetes. Study-level results: When Type 1 diabetes patients were examined, their TCRB CDR3s proved moderately but significantly shorter in all four CD4+ subsets.

These TCRs' antigens remain unknown. Every bit of the isolated RNA underwent reverse transcription, so sequencing read expressed TCRB transcripts. Only in-frame clones appear in the TCRdb table, and some are missing; sequencing was by immunoSEQ multiplex PCR. The sample holds about 160,000 clones; around 7.8% are singletons and the top ten take more than 0.75%. The sequenced material came from central memory CD4+ T cells from blood. These receptors were collected from a middle-aged woman with type 1 diabetes.

There are a few counts of this clone. V gene TRBV4-3 combines with J gene TRBJ2-7, with TRBD1 matching 8 bases. CDR1 and CDR2 from the germline V gene are LGHNA and YSLEER. V shed 4 bases, J shed 3 bases, and the junction held 5 bases outside the gene matches. This CDR3 region has 14 residues. The CDR3 region is CASSPTGASYEQYF. The CDR3 coding sequence is TGCGCCAGCAGCCCGACAGGGGCCAGCTACGAGCAGTACTTC.

The V gene is TRBV9, the J gene TRBJ1-1; 7 bases are shared with TRBD1. There are 16 residues in the CDR3. The V segment lost 3 bases and the J segment 7 bases; nucleotides outside the gene matches: 15. Germline values: CDR1 SGDLS, CDR2 YYNGEE. Written as DNA, the CDR3 is TGTGCCAGCAGCGGTGACAGGGAAGAGGAAAGGAGTGAAGCTTTCTTT. Encoded protein: CASSGDREEERSEAFF.

The rearrangement links TRBV7-2 to TRBJ1-2, with TRBD1 matching over 7 bases. The CDR3 is 14 amino acids. The V gene end was trimmed by 4 bases and the J gene end by 2 bases; junction bases not matched to a gene: 4. Germline CDR1 and CDR2: SGHTA and FQGNSA. CDR3 protein: CASSSRDSNYGYTF. CDR3 coding DNA: TGTGCCAGCAGCTCCCGGGACAGCAACTATGGCTACACCTTC.

This sequence joins TRBV5-8 and TRBJ1-1; D is ambiguous. V was clipped by 6 bases and J by 0 bases, with 18 bases between them. The CDR3 loop spans 16 amino acids. From germline, CDR1 is SGHTS and CDR2 YDEGEE. CDR3 sequence reads: CASTKGAGRLNTEAFF. For the CDR3, the DNA is TGTGCCAGCACCAAAGGCGCGGGGAGATTGAACACTGAAGCTTTCTTT.

The V and J genes are TRBV28 and TRBJ2-7; D is ambiguous. V lost 1 base to trimming and J lost 6 bases, with 10 bases between them. Germline CDR1 MDHEN, CDR2 SYDVKM. The CDR3 extends over 13 amino acids. CDR3 sequence reads: CASSLLTVREQYF. The CDR3 DNA follows: TGTGCCAGCAGTTTATTAACAGTGCGCGAGCAGTACTTC.

This sequence joins TRBV6-6 and TRBJ1-2; D remains ambiguous. Germline V CDR1 and CDR2: MNHNY, SVGAGI (reference sequence). The CDR3 has 14 residues. Trimming pared 6 bases from V and 4 bases from J, leaving 15 bases between. The CDR3 sequence is CASRPVGGPYGYTF. CDR3 bases: TGTGCCAGCAGACCCGTTGGCGGTCCCTATGGCTACACCTTC.

This chain connects TRBV5-1 to TRBJ2-1, with D tentatively TRBD2 (5 bases). V was shortened by 6 bases and J by 0 bases, with 13 bases between the two germline ends. The CDR3 runs to 15 residues. From germline, CDR1 is SGHRS and CDR2 YFSETQ. The CDR3 spells CASTERGDSYNEQFF. The CDR3 nucleotides are TGCGCCAGCACCGAACGGGGAGACTCCTACAATGAGCAGTTCTTC.

The rearrangement joins TRBV27 to TRBJ2-2; 10 positions agree with TRBD2. Germline CDR1 and CDR2: MNHEY and SMNVEV (reference sequence). The CDR3 is 15 amino acids. After removal of 2 bases from V and 5 bases from J, the junction contained 2 bases not matched to a gene. The CDR3 nucleotides are TGTGCCAGCAGTTTAATACTAGCGGGAACCGGGGAGCTGTTTTTT. It is translated as CASSLILAGTGELFF.

This clone turned up a few times. The J gene is TRBJ2-7, the V gene TRBV7-2; 8 bases map to TRBD1. The CDR3 spans 15 residues. Germline V CDR1 and CDR2: SGHTA, FQGNSA. V was clipped by 3 bases and J by 2 bases; unmatched bases: 6. The CDR3 nucleotides read TGTGCCAGCAGCTTTGCCACAGGGGGGACCTACGAGCAGTACTTC. Amino acids: CASSFATGGTYEQYF.

The gene calls are TRBV4-2 and TRBJ2-7, with TRBD1 matching 9 bases. The germline V gene encodes CDR1 LGHNA and CDR2 YNFKEQ. There are 15 residues in the CDR3. The J segment lost 4 bases and the V segment lost 0 bases, leaving 4 bases of the junction unmatched. CDR3 in DNA: TGTGCCAGCAGCCAAGATAGGGACAGGGCTTACGAGCAGTACTTC. It codes for CASSQDRDRAYEQYF.

The V gene is TRBV18, the J gene TRBJ1-1; D perhaps matches TRBD1 (5 bases). Germline CDR1 and CDR2: KGHSH and LQKENI. The length of the CDR3 is 13 residues. Trimming shortened V by 3 bases and J by 8 bases, and 13 bases separated the two germline ends. The CDR3 spells CASSPGGRTEAFF. The CDR3 region has the DNA TGTGCCAGCTCACCGGGAGGGAGGACAGAAGCTTTCTTT.

This clone has a handful of counts. This chain uses TRBV7-2 with TRBJ2-7, with 9 bases matching TRBD1. The CDR3 is 14 amino acids. Germline CDR1 SGHTA, CDR2 FQGNSA. The CDR3 here is CVGGRTGASYEQYF. CDR3 DNA: TGTGTCGGAGGCCGGACAGGGGCATCCTACGAGCAGTACTTC. Complete variable domain (other parts from reference TRBV7-2 and TRBJ2-7): GAGVSQSPSNKVTEKGKDVELRCDPISGHTALYWYRQSLGQGLEFLIYFQGNSAPDKSGLPSDRFSAERTGGSVSTLTIQRTQQEDSAVYLCVGGRTGASYEQYFGPGTRLTVT.

This clone was counted between two and nine times. This chain uses TRBV2 with TRBJ1-2; D is uncertain. CDR3 length: 12 amino acids. V was clipped by 7 bases and J by 7 bases, with 13 bases between them. Looked up from germline, CDR1 is SNHLY and CDR2 is FYNNEI. The CDR3: CASNPRSGGYTF. The CDR3 bases are TGTGCCAGCAACCCCCGGAGCGGTGGCTACACCTTC.

This clone was recorded a few times. The V call is TRBV4-1, the J call TRBJ2-6, with D possibly being TRBD2 (5 bases). With 1 base removed from V and 1 base from J, the gap between germline ends came to 17 bases. Germline V lookup: CDR1 MGHRA, CDR2 YSYEKL. This CDR3 contains 19 residues. DNA for the CDR3: TGCGCCAGCAGCCAAGGACCCCAAACTAGGGCATCTGGGGCCAACGTCCTGACTTTC. It yields the protein CASSQGPQTRASGANVLTF.

The chain couples TRBV5-1 to TRBJ2-3; the match to TRBD2 covers 8 bases. Germline loops: CDR1 SGHRS, CDR2 YFSETQ. Unmatched junction bases numbered 4, after V lost 5 bases and J lost 2 bases. The CDR3 extends over 14 amino acids. CDR3 nucleotide sequence: TGCGCCAGCAGACGCGGGGGGACCACAGATACGCAGTATTTT. Translating it yields CASRRGGTTDTQYF.

The rearrangement uses TRBV5-5 and TRBJ2-7; the match to TRBD1 covers 7 bases. V lost 4 bases and J lost 2; bases outside the gene matches: 18. The CDR3 covers 18 residues. Germline lookup yields CDR1 SGHKS and CDR2 YYEKEE (reference sequence). The CDR3 is CASSDRGVWGTAPYEQYF. In DNA form, the CDR3 reads TGTGCCAGCAGCGACCGAGGGGTCTGGGGGACAGCCCCCTACGAGCAGTACTTC.

This clone was seen a handful of times. The chain uses TRBV18 and TRBJ2-5; 10 nucleotides agree with TRBD2. The CDR3 sequence is 15 residues long. V was pared by 3 bases and J by 5 bases, with 6 bases of the junction left unmatched. Germline V lookup: CDR1 KGHSH, CDR2 LQKENI. CDR3 in amino acids: CASSPSSGRRETQYF. The DNA of the CDR3 is TGTGCCAGCTCACCGTCTAGCGGGAGACGTGAGACCCAGTACTTC.

The genes are TRBV9 and TRBJ1-2, with TRBD1 matching over 9 bases. This CDR3 region has 14 residues. With 0 bases clipped from V and 7 bases from J, the junction kept 4 bases outside the gene matches. Germline loops: CDR1 SGDLS, CDR2 YYNGEE. In nucleotides, the CDR3 is TGTGCCAGCAGCGTAGATCGACAGGGGGGTGGCTACACCTTC. This translates into CASSVDRQGGGYTF.

This clone was seen only a few times. Other nucleotide sequences from this sample produce the same CDR3. The chain employs TRBV11-2 and TRBJ2-7, with TRBD2 matching 7 bases. Germline loops: CDR1 SGHAT, CDR2 FQNNGV. Trimming removed 5 bases from V and 6 bases from J; junction bases left unmatched: 1. The CDR3 runs to 11 residues. The CDR3 reads CASSRGGEQYF. The CDR3 nucleotides read TGTGCCAGCAGCCGCGGGGGCGAGCAGTACTTC.

The chain uses TRBV10-3 and TRBJ2-7, with D uncertain. Trimming removed 10 bases from V and 3 bases from J, with 13 bases in between. Germline CDR1 ENHRY, CDR2 SYGVKD. The CDR3 has 12 residues. The CDR3 DNA is TGTGCCACCGGTTCTCGATACTACGAGCAGTACTTC. The encoded protein is CATGSRYYEQYF.

This chain links TRBV7-2 with TRBJ1-2, with TRBD1 as a possible D gene (6 bases). Germline V lookup: CDR1 SGHTA, CDR2 FQGNSA. V shed 7 bases and J shed 8 bases, with 20 bases lying between them. The CDR3 is 14 residues long. CDR3 sequence: CASTAPNRDGGYTF. The CDR3 DNA reads TGTGCCAGCACCGCACCAAACAGGGACGGCGGCTACACCTTC. Variable domain in full (rest from reference TRBV7-2 and TRBJ1-2): GAGVSQSPSNKVTEKGKDVELRCDPISGHTALYWYRQSLGQGLEFLIYFQGNSAPDKSGLPSDRFSAERTGGSVSTLTIQRTQQEDSAVYLCASTAPNRDGGYTFGSGTRLTVV.